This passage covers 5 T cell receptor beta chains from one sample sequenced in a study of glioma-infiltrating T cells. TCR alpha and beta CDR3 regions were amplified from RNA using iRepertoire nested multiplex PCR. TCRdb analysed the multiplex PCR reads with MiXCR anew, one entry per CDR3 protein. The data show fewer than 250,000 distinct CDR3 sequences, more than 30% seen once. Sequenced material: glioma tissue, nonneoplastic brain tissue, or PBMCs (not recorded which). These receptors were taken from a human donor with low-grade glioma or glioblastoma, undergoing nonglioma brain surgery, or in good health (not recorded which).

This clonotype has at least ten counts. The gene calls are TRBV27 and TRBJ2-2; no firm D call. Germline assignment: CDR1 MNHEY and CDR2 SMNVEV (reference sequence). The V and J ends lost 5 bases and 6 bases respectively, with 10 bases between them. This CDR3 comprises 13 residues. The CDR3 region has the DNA TGTGCCAGCAGTCAGTCTAGGTCCGGGGAGCTGTTTTTT. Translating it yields CASSQSRSGELFF.

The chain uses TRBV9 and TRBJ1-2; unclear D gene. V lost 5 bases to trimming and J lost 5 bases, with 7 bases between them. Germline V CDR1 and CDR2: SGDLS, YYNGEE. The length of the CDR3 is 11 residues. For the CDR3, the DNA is TGTGCCAGCAGTGACCAGTATGGCTACACCTTC. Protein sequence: CASSDQYGYTF.

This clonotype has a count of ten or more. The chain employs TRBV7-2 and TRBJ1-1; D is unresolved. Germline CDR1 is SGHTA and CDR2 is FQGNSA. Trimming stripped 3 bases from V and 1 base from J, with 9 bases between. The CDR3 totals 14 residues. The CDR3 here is CASSLNVENTEAFF. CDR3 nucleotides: TGTGCCAGCAGCTTGAACGTGGAGAACACTGAAGCTTTCTTT.

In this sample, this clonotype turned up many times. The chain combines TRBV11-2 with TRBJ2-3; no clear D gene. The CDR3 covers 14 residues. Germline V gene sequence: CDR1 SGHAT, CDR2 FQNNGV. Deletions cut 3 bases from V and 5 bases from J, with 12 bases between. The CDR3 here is CASSLRNPVDTQYF. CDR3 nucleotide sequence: TGTGCCAGCAGCTTGCGGAACCCCGTAGATACGCAGTATTTT.

CDR3 DNA sequence: TGTGCCAGCAGCTTGGAAGAGTGGGGCGAGCAGTACTTC. This codes for CASSLEEWGEQYF. The chain carries TRBV5-6 and TRBJ2-7; D gene ambiguous. Germline values: CDR1 SGHDT, CDR2 YYEEEE. CDR3 size: 13 residues. V lost 0 bases and J 6 bases, leaving 10 bases between the germline ends.